This record looks at one T cell receptor (beta chain) sequence and its context. This specimen comes from a study of blood T cell repertoires in COVID-19. At the level of the study: Nucleic acid was either cDNA or gDNA, and it came from T cells, B-cell-depleted T cells, or PBMCs.

The assay was immunoSEQ multiplex PCR, and TCRdb's table has in-frame clones only and misses some. Altogether about 45,000 clones are present, nearly 70% being singletons, with the ten largest covering approximately 6.2%. CDR3 length equals 13 residues. Between the trimmed V and J ends, which lost 5 bases and 5 bases, there was a span of 13 bases. Germline V lookup: CDR1 SGHAT, CDR2 FQNNGV. What was sequenced was peripheral blood. The chain employs TRBV11-2 and TRBJ2-7, with TRBD2 as a possible D gene (5 bases). The clonotype originates from a man older than 75 with acute or convalescent COVID-19. The CDR3: CASSDGVTDEQYF. CDR3 coding DNA: TGTGCCAGCAGCGACGGGGTTACGGACGAGCAGTACTTC.